This T cell receptor (beta chain) originates from a study of T cells in Graves' hyperthyroidism and ophthalmopathy. General study results and limits: Peripheral blood also featured most of the thyroid clonotypes expanded above 0.001. Stable hyperthyroidism was separated from ophthalmopathy by a model based on 13 V-J features.

Lactation, pregnancy, other autoimmune disease or uncontrolled infection led to exclusion of patients. Trimming left V 1 base short and J 1 base short, with 5 bases between. CDR1 is LNHNV, CDR2 YYDKDF, per germline (reference sequence). This CDR3 is 14 amino acids long. The source material, RNA transcripts, was used to amplify TCR beta CDR3 regions. HTBI primers were used for first-round RT-PCR of the TCR CDR3. TCRdb fed the multiplex PCR reads into MiXCR, producing one record per CDR3 protein. The repertoire holds around 490,000 distinct CDR3 sequences, 20% seen once, with over 45% in the top ten. Only a few counts were recorded for this clonotype. What it binds is not known.

The sequence derives from a man between 35 and 55 years old with Graves' ophthalmopathy. The chain employs TRBV15 and TRBJ2-1, with no clear D. The sample comprised blood. CDR3 sequence (DNA): TGTGCCACCAGCAGAGGTAGTTCCTACAATGAGCAGTTCTTC. Its protein product is CATSRGSSYNEQFF. Full variable domain (rest looked up from reference TRBV15 and TRBJ2-1): DAMVIQNPRYQVTQFGKPVTLSCSQTLNHNVMYWYQQKSSQAPKLLFHYYDKDFNNEADTPDNFQSRRPNTSFCFLDIRSPGLGDTAMYLCATSRGSSYNEQFFGPGTRLTVL.